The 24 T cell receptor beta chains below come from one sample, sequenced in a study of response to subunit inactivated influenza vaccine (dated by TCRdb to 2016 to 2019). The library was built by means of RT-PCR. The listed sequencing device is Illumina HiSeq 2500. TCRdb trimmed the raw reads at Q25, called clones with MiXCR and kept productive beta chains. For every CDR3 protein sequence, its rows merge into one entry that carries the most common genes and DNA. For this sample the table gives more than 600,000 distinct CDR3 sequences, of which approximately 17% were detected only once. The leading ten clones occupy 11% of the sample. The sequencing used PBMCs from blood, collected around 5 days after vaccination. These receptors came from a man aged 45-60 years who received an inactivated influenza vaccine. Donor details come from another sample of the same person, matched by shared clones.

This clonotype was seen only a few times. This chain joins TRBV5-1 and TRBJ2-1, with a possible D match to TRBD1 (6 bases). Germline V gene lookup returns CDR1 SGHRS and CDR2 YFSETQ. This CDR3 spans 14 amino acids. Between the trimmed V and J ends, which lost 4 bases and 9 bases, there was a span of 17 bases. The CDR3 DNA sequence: TGCGCCAGCAGCGTAAGGGACACCGCCTCTGAGCAGTTCTTC. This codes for CASSVRDTASEQFF.

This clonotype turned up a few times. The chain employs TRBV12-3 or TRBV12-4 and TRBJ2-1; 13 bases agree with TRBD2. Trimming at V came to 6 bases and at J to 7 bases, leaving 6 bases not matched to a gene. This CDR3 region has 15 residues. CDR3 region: CASSLGLAGTNEQFF. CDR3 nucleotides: TGTGCCAGCAGCTTGGGACTAGCGGGAACGAATGAGCAGTTCTTC.

CDR3 coding DNA: TGTGCCAGCAGTTACTCAGTGGGCACTGAAGCTTTCTTT. It is translated as CASSYSVGTEAFF. The genes are TRBV6-2 or TRBV6-3 and TRBJ1-1; D not resolved. The CDR3 runs to 13 residues. Trimming pared 0 bases from V and 4 bases from J, leaving 6 bases between. The germline V gene has CDR1 MNHEY and CDR2 SVGEGT.

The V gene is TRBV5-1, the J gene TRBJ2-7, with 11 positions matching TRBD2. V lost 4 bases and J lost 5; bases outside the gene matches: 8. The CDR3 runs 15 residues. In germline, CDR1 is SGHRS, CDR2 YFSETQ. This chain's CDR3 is CASSVGLAERNEQYF. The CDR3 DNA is TGCGCCAGCAGCGTGGGACTAGCGGAGCGGAACGAGCAGTACTTC.

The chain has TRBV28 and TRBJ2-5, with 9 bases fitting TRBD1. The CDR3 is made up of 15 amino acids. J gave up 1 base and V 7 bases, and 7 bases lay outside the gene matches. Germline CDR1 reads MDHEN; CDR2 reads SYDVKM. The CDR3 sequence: CASTDRGTVQETQYF. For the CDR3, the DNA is TGTGCCAGCACCGACAGGGGGACCGTCCAAGAGACCCAGTACTTC.

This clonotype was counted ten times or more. CDR3 in DNA: TGTGCCAGCAGCGCGGGACTAGCGGGTTACAATGAGCAGTTCTTC. This codes for CASSAGLAGYNEQFF. The chain couples TRBV11-2 to TRBJ2-1; 12 positions agree with TRBD2. Trimming cost V 5 bases and J 4 bases; bases outside gene matches: 3. This CDR3 has 15 amino acids. Germline V lookup: CDR1 SGHAT, CDR2 FQNNGV.

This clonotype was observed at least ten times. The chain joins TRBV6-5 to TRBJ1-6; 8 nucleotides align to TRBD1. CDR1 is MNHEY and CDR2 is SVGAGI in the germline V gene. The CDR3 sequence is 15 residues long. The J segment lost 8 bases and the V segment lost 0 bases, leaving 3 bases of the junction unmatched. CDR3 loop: CASSYSQGAYSPLHF. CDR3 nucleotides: TGTGCCAGCAGTTACTCGCAGGGGGCGTATTCACCCCTCCACTTT.

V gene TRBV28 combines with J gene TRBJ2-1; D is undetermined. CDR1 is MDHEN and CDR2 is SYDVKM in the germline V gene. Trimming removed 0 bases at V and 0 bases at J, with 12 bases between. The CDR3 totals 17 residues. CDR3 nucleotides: TGTGCCAGCAGTTTATGGCAGCTACCAAGCTCCTACAATGAGCAGTTCTTC. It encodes CASSLWQLPSSYNEQFF.

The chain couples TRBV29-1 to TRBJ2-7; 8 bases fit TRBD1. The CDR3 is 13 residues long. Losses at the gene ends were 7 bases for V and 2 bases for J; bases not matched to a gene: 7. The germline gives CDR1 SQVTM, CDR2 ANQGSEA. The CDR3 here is CSAEGTGPYEQYF. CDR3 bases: TGCAGCGCTGAGGGGACAGGACCCTACGAGCAGTACTTC.

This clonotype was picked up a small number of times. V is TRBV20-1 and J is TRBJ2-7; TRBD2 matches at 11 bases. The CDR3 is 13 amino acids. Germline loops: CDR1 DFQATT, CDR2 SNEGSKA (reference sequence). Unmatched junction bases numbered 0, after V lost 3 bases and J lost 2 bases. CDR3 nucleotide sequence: TGCAGTGCTAGGGGACTAGCGGCCTACGAGCAGTACTTC. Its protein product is CSARGLAAYEQYF.

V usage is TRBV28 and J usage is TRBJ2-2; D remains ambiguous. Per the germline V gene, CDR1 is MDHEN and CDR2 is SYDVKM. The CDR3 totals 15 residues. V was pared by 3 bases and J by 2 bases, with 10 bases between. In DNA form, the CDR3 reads TGTGCCAGCAGTTTCCGCCTAAGAAACACCGGGGAGCTGTTTTTT. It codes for CASSFRLRNTGELFF.

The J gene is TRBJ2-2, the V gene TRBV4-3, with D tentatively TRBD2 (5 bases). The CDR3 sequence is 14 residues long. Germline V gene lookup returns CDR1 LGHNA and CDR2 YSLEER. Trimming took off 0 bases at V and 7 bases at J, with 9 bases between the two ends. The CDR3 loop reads CASSQERAGGELFF. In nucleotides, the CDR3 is TGCGCCAGCAGCCAAGAACGGGCGGGCGGGGAGCTGTTTTTT.

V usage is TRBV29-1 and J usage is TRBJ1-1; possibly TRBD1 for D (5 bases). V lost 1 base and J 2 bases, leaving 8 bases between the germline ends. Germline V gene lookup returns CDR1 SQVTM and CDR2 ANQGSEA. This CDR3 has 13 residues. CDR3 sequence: CSVEGRANTEAFF. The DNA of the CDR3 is TGCAGCGTTGAAGGCAGGGCTAACACTGAAGCTTTCTTT.

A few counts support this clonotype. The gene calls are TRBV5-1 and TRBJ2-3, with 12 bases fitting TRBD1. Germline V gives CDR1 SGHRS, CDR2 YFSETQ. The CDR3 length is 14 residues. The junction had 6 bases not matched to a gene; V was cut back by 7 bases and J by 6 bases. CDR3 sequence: CASGSGTGGDTQYF. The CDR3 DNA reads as TGCGCCAGCGGATCCGGGACAGGGGGCGATACGCAGTATTTT.

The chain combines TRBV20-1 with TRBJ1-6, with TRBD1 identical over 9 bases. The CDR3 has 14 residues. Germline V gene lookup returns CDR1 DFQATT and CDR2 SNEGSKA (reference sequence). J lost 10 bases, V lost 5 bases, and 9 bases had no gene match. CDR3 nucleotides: TGCAGTGCTTGGACAGGGGCCTTTTTGTCACCCCTCCACTTT. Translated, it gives CSAWTGAFLSPLHF.

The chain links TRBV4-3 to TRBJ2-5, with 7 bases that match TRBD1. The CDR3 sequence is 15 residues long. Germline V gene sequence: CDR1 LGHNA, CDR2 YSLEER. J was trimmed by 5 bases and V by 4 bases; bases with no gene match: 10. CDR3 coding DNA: TGCGCCAGCAGCCTGACTCCGGACAGGTCCGAGACCCAGTACTTC. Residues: CASSLTPDRSETQYF.

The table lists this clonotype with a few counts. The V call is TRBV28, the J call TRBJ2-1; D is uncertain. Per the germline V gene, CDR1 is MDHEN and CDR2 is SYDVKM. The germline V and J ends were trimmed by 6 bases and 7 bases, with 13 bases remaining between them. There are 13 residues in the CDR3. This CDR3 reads CASRLRALNEQFF. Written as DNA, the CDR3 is TGTGCCAGCAGACTTCGGGCCTTGAATGAGCAGTTCTTC.

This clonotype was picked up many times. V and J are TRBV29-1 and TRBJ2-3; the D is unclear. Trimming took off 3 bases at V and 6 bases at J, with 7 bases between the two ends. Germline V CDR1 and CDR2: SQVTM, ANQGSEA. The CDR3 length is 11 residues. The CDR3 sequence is CSVDSGDTQYF. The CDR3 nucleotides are TGCAGCGTTGATTCCGGCGATACGCAGTATTTT.

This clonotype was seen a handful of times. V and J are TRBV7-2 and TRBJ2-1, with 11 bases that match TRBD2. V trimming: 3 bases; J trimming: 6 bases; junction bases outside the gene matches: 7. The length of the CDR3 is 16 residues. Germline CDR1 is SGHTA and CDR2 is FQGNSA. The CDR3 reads CASSFRSGRAVNEQFF. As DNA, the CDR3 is TGTGCCAGCAGCTTTCGTAGCGGGAGGGCTGTCAATGAGCAGTTCTTC.

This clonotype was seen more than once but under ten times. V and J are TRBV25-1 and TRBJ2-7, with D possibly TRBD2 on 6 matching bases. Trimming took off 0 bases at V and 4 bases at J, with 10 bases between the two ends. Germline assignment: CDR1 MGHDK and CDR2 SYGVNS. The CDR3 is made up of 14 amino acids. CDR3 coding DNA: TGTGCCAGCAGTGAATATGCCGGGGGATACGAGCAGTACTTC. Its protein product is CASSEYAGGYEQYF.

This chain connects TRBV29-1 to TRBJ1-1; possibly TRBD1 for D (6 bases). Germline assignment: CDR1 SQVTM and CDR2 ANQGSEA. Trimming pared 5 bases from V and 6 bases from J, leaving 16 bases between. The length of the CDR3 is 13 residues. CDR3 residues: CSVCVGGGPEAFF. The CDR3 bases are TGCAGCGTTTGTGTGGGAGGGGGGCCTGAAGCTTTCTTT.

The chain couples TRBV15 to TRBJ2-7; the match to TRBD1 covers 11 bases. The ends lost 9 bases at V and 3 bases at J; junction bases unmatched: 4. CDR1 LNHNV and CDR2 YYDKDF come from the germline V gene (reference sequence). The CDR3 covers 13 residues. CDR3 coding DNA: TGTGCCACTGGGACAGGGGGACACTACGAGCAGTACTTC. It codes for CATGTGGHYEQYF.

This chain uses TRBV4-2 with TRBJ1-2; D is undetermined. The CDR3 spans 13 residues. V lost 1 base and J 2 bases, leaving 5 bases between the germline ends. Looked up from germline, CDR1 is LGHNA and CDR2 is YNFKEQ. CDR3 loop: CASSQAANYGYTF. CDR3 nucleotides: TGTGCCAGCAGCCAAGCTGCGAACTATGGCTACACCTTC.

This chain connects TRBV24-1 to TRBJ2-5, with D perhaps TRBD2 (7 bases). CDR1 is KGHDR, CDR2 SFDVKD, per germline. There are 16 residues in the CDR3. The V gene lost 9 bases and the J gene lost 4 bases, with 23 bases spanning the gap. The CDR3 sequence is CATARGDIGPGETQYF. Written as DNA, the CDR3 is TGTGCCACCGCCCGGGGGGACATCGGCCCGGGAGAGACCCAGTACTTC.